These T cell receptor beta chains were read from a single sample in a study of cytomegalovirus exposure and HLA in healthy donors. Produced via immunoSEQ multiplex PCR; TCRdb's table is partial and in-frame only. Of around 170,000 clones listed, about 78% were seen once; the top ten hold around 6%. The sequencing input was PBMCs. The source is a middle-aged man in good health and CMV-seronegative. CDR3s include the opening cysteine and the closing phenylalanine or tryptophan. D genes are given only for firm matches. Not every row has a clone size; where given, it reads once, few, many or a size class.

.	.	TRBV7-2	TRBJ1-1	TGTGCCAGCAGCACCTACAGGGCGTCTGAAGCTTTCTTT	CASSTYRASEAFF
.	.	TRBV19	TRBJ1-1	TGTGCCAGTAGTATTCGGGATTTGAACACTGAAGCTTTCTTT	CASSIRDLNTEAFF
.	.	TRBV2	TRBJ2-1	TGTGCCAGCAGTGAATGGCGGGGGCTGGGGAATGAGCAGTTCTTC	CASSEWRGLGNEQFF
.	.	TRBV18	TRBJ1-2	TGTGCCAGCTCACCGGAGACTGACTATGGCTACACCTTC	CASSPETDYGYTF
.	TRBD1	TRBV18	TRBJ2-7	TGTGCCAGCTCTCGGACAGGGGTTAACCCCTACGAGCAGTACTTC	CASSRTGVNPYEQYF
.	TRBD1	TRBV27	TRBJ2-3	TGTGCCAGCACCCCTAGGACAGGCCTGGGGGATACGCAGTATTTT	CASTPRTGLGDTQYF
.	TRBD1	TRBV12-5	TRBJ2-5	TGTGCTAGTGGTTCAGGGGACAGGGGAGCTCCTTTCCAAGAGACCCAGTACTTC	CASGSGDRGAPFQETQYF
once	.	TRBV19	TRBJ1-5	TGTGCCAGTAGTATCTCGGGGGACCTGAATCAGCCCCAGCATTTT	CASSISGDLNQPQHF
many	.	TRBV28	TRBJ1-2	TGTGCCAGCAGTCACCAAAGGACCGACAGGCCCTATGGCTACACCTTC	CASSHQRTDRPYGYTF
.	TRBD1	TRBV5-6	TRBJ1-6	TGTGCCAGCAGCAAGCGGACAGGGAAGGATAATTCACCCCTCCACTTT	CASSKRTGKDNSPLHF
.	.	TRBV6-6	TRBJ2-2	TGTGCCAGCAGCCTCCCGGGGGAGCTGTTTTTT	CASSLPGELFF
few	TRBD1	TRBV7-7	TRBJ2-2	TGTGCCAGCAGCCCCCTCGGGACAGACAACACCGGGGAGCTGTTTTTT	CASSPLGTDNTGELFF
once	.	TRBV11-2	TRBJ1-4	TGTGCCAGCAGCTTAATGACAGGTGAAAAACTGTTTTTT	CASSLMTGEKLFF
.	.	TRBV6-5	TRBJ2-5	TGTGCCAGCAGTGTGGGGGCTAGCACGACCCAGTACTTC	CASSVGASTTQYF
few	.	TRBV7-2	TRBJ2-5	TGTGCCAGCAGCCCGTCCCTGGGGGGGACCCAGTACTTC	CASSPSLGGTQYF
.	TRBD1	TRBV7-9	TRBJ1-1	TGTGCCAGCAGCCACCAGGGGGGCCACACTGAAGCTTTCTTT	CASSHQGGHTEAFF
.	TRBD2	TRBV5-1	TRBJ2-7	TGCGCCAGCAGTTACGGGACGGGAGGCATGTACGAGCAGTACTTC	CASSYGTGGMYEQYF
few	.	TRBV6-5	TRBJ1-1	TGTGCCAGCAGTTCGTTGGGGGAGGTCGCTGAAGCTTTCTTT	CASSSLGEVAEAFF
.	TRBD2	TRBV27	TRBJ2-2	TGTGCCAGCAGTTTAGCGGGAGTGAACACCGGGGAGCTGTTTTTT	CASSLAGVNTGELFF
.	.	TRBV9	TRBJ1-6	TGTGCCAGCAGCGTACAGGGCCGGAATTCACCCCTCCACTTT	CASSVQGRNSPLHF
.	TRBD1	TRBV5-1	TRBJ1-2	TGCGCCAGCAGCTCAGACAGGGTCTATGGCTACACCTTC	CASSSDRVYGYTF
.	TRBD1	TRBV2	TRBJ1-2	TGTGCCAGCAGTCAGGACAGGGGGCCGTGGGATGGCTACACCTTC	CASSQDRGPWDGYTF
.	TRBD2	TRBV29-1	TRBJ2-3	TGCAGCGTCGGTGAGTTAGCGGGAGGGCTGAGTGCGCAGTATTTT	CSVGELAGGLSAQYF
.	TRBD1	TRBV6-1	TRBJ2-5	TGTGCCAGCACCCGAGACAGGGGATCCTTCGAGGAGCAGTACTTC	CASTRDRGSFEEQYF
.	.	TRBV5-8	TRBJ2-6	TGTGCCAGCAGCCCTACCGGGGAAGGAACTGGGGCCAACGTCCTGACTTTC	CASSPTGEGTGANVLTF
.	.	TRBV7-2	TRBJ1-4	TGTGCCAGCAGCCCCCAGGGAAAGGGGGAAAAACTGTTTTTT	CASSPQGKGEKLFF
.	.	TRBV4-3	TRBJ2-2	TGCGCCAGCAGCCAAGAGGATCGGGGTTTCACCGGGGAGCTGTTTTTT	CASSQEDRGFTGELFF
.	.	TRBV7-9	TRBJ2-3	TGTGCCAGCAGGGCGGCGCTAGCGGATACGCAGTATTTT	CASRAALADTQYF
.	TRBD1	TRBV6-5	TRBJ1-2	TGTGCCAGCACCCTAGGGACAGGTCGCGGCTACACCTTC	CASTLGTGRGYTF
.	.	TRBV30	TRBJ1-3	TGTGCCTGGACCATTAGTATGTCTGGAAACACCATATATTTT	CAWTISMSGNTIYF
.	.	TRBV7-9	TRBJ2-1	TGTGCCAGCAGCTCGAGAGAGGACAGCTACAATGAGCAGTTCTTC	CASSSREDSYNEQFF
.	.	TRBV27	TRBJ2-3	TGTGCCAGCAGTTTGATCCGGGGGGCGGGCACAGATACGCAGTATTTT	CASSLIRGAGTDTQYF
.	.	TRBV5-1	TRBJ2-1	TGCGCCAGCAGCTTGGTCCGGGATGAGCAGTTCTTC	CASSLVRDEQFF
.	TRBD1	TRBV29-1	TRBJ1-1	TGCAGCGGAACCGGGACAGGGGGTAGAGCTTTCTTT	CSGTGTGGRAFF
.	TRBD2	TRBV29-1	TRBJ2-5	TGCAGCGTCGGGACTAGCGGGGGGGACAAGTACTTC	CSVGTSGGDKYF